Detailed here is one T cell receptor (beta chain). What it recognizes is unknown. These data are taken from a study of T-cell memory formation after mild COVID-19. Study information: The TCR clusters were mostly specific to one donor. Whole-study findings and limits: Some clones that responded were present in memory (sampled pre-infection), which suggests cross-reactive memory joined.

With constant-segment primers, 5'RACE yielded cDNA libraries of TCR alpha and TCR beta that carried sample barcodes and UMIs. One entry per CDR3 protein, called by TCRdb with MiXCR from the 5' RACE reads. The table has approximately 250,000 distinct CDR3 sequences, over 15% seen once. Germline values: CDR1 KGHSH, CDR2 LQKENI. The CDR3 runs to 14 residues. V dropped 5 bases and J dropped 5; count of bases not matched to a gene: 9. This sequence originates from a young man who had mild COVID-19 (a few samples of this study predate the infection). Cell type and time point are not known. The sequenced sample consisted of PBMCs or a T cell subset sorted from them (not recorded which). This chain links TRBV18 with TRBJ2-7, with TRBD1 matching 7 bases. The CDR3 region has the DNA TGTGCCAGCTCAATCGGGACAGTGACCAACGAGCAGTACTTC. It codes for CASSIGTVTNEQYF.